This passage covers 25 T cell receptor beta chains from one sample sequenced in a study of blood T cell repertoires in COVID-19. Data came from immunoSEQ multiplex PCR; TCRdb stores just in-frame clones and leaves some out. The table has 350,000 to 450,000 clones, 65% to 90% seen once. Sequences were obtained from peripheral blood. The receptors stem from a woman aged 60-75 years with COVID-19, enrolled during active disease.

V and J are TRBV10-3 and TRBJ1-6; a weak D match, TRBD1 (6 bases). CDR3 size: 13 residues. V lost 6 bases, J lost 10 bases, and 13 bases lay in between. The germline V gene encodes CDR1 ENHRY and CDR2 SYGVKD. CDR3 region: CAIRDSLRSPLHF. The CDR3 DNA reads as TGTGCCATCAGGGACAGCCTTCGATCACCCCTCCACTTT.

This chain links TRBV5-5 with TRBJ2-1; perhaps TRBD2 as D (5 bases). Germline CDR1 SGHKS, CDR2 YYEKEE (reference sequence). This CDR3 contains 16 residues. V shed 4 bases and J shed 1 base, with 15 bases lying between them. CDR3 DNA: TGTGCCAGCAGCCCCCCCTCGGGGTTTTCCTACAATGAGCAGTTCTTC. Protein product: CASSPPSGFSYNEQFF. Based on the CDR3 plus reference TRBV5-5 and TRBJ2-1, the full variable domain is DAGVTQSPTHLIKTRGQQVTLRCSPISGHKSVSWYQQVLGQGPQFIFQYYEKEERGRGNFPDRFSARQFPNYSSELNVNALLLGDSALYLCASSPPSGFSYNEQFFGPGTRLTVL.

The rearrangement links TRBV5-1 to TRBJ2-7; 9 positions agree with TRBD1. The CDR3 covers 16 residues. CDR1 and CDR2 (germline): SGHRS, YFSETQ. With V trimmed by 1 base and J by 1 base, 6 bases remained unmatched. The CDR3 here is CASSLSPGQGSYEQYF. CDR3 in DNA: TGCGCCAGCAGCTTGTCCCCGGGACAGGGATCCTACGAGCAGTACTTC.

The rearrangement joins TRBV6-2 or TRBV6-3 to TRBJ2-7; maybe TRBD1 (5 bases). The CDR3 sequence is 11 residues long. The V end lost 2 bases, the J end lost 6 bases, and 5 bases lay between the germline ends. Germline loops: CDR1 MNHEY, CDR2 SVGEGT. In DNA form, the CDR3 reads TGTGCCAGCAGTTACGGGGCCGAGCAGTACTTC. It encodes CASSYGAEQYF.

This clone was recorded once. V is TRBV5-1 and J is TRBJ2-7; D is possibly TRBD2 (6 bases). The CDR3 is 13 amino acids. Trimming pared 5 bases from V and 4 bases from J, leaving 13 bases between. Germline CDR1 and CDR2: SGHRS and YFSETQ. In DNA, the CDR3 is TGCGCCAGCAGAGAGGCGCGGGGATACGAGCAGTACTTC. Translation: CASREARGYEQYF. The entire variable domain, with the rest obtained from reference TRBV5-1 and TRBJ2-7, is as follows: KAGVTQTPRYLIKTRGQQVTLSCSPISGHRSVSWYQQTPGQGLQFLFEYFSETQRNKGNFPGRFSGRQFSNSRSEMNVSTLELGDSALYLCASREARGYEQYFGPGTRLTVT.

This clone showed up just once. The chain is built from TRBV5-1 and TRBJ2-2; D uncertain. CDR3 length: 15 amino acids. Germline V lookup: CDR1 SGHRS, CDR2 YFSETQ. Trimming stripped 0 bases from V and 1 base from J, with 7 bases between. The CDR3 sequence is CASSLGGKNTGELFF. The CDR3 DNA sequence: TGCGCCAGCAGCTTGGGAGGAAAGAACACCGGGGAGCTGTTTTTT.

Written as DNA, the CDR3 is TGTGCCAGCAGCCGCGCCAGGTTGGAGACCCAGTACTTC. Translating gives CASSRARLETQYF. The chain couples TRBV3-1 (or the pseudogene TRBV3-2) to TRBJ2-5, with D unresolved. Deletions cut 4 bases from V and 5 bases from J, with 11 bases between. CDR3 length equals 13 residues. Per the germline V gene, CDR1 is LGHDT and CDR2 is YNNKEL (reference sequence).

This chain links TRBV6-5 with TRBJ2-7; TRBD1 aligns across 7 bases. This CDR3 has 15 amino acids. Trimming at V came to 5 bases and at J to 5 bases, leaving 12 bases not matched to a gene. Per the germline V gene, CDR1 is MNHEY and CDR2 is SVGAGI. The CDR3 sequence: CASSITPGTVDEQYF. The DNA for the CDR3 is TGTGCCAGCAGTATAACCCCTGGGACAGTCGACGAGCAGTACTTC.

The chain recombines TRBV5-1 with TRBJ2-3; TRBD2 aligns across 7 bases. Germline CDR1 is SGHRS and CDR2 is YFSETQ. V was clipped by 0 bases and J by 6 bases; unmatched bases: 16. The CDR3 has 18 residues. As DNA, the CDR3 is TGCGCCAGCAGCTTGGTTGAGGTAGCGGGTTATGGAGGGGATACGCAGTATTTT. Encoded protein: CASSLVEVAGYGGDTQYF.

The genes are TRBV19 and TRBJ2-1; 11 bases agree with TRBD2. Germline V gene sequence: CDR1 LNHDA, CDR2 SQIVND (reference sequence). Losses at the gene ends were 6 bases for V and 2 bases for J; bases not matched to a gene: 6. The CDR3 extends over 16 amino acids. Written as DNA, the CDR3 is TGTGCCAGTAGCGACCCACTAGCGGGGGCCTACAATGAGCAGTTCTTC. This codes for CASSDPLAGAYNEQFF.

The chain uses TRBV14 and TRBJ2-7; TRBD1 matches 8 bases. The CDR3 sequence is 14 residues long. The germline V gene has CDR1 SGHDN and CDR2 FVKESK. V gave up 4 bases and J gave up 2 bases; unmatched junction bases: 4. The CDR3 protein is CASSPTGGPYEQYF. DNA for the CDR3: TGTGCCAGCAGCCCTACAGGGGGGCCCTACGAGCAGTACTTC.

The chain employs TRBV27 and TRBJ1-6, with D perhaps TRBD1 (6 bases). Germline CDR1 and CDR2: MNHEY and SMNVEV (reference sequence). The CDR3 runs 14 residues. Trimming pared 5 bases from V and 7 bases from J, leaving 12 bases between. CDR3 amino acids: CASSTTGRNSPLHF. The CDR3 coding sequence is TGTGCCAGCAGTACTACAGGGCGGAATTCACCCCTCCACTTT.

The rearrangement uses TRBV7-2 and TRBJ2-5, with TRBD2 matching over 11 bases. The junction had 10 bases not matched to a gene; V was cut back by 1 base and J by 6 bases. Per the germline V gene, CDR1 is SGHTA and CDR2 is FQGNSA. The CDR3 is 17 amino acids. The CDR3 protein is CASSLGVYSGGAQTQYF. The CDR3 DNA is TGTGCCAGCAGCTTAGGCGTATATAGCGGGGGGGCACAGACCCAGTACTTC.

The rearrangement joins TRBV4-2 to TRBJ1-5, with D perhaps TRBD1 (5 bases). This CDR3 is 19 amino acids long. Trimming took off 1 base at V and 0 bases at J, with 19 bases between the two ends. Germline V lookup: CDR1 LGHNA, CDR2 YNFKEQ. The CDR3 sequence is CASSQAAGTGGYSNQPQHF. CDR3 DNA sequence: TGTGCCAGCAGCCAAGCCGCTGGCACCGGGGGTTATAGCAATCAGCCCCAGCATTTT.

This rearrangement joins TRBV5-1 to TRBJ2-2; 9 bases align to TRBD1. J gave up 3 bases and V 3 bases, and 6 bases lay outside the gene matches. CDR1 and CDR2 (germline): SGHRS, YFSETQ. CDR3 length: 16 amino acids. Written as DNA, the CDR3 is TGCGCCAGCAGCTCGACCCGGACAGGGGACACCGGGGAGCTGTTTTTT. This gives the protein CASSSTRTGDTGELFF.

The rearrangement links TRBV5-1 to TRBJ2-7; 9 nucleotides line up with TRBD1. The CDR3 spans 14 residues. The V and J ends lost 4 bases and 2 bases, in that order; junction bases with no gene match: 4. Germline V gene lookup returns CDR1 SGHRS and CDR2 YFSETQ. The CDR3 DNA reads TGCGCCAGCAGCCCCCGGGACAGGGCCTACGAGCAGTACTTC. Encoded protein: CASSPRDRAYEQYF.

This chain joins TRBV20-1 and TRBJ2-7, with D unresolved. Germline-derived CDR1 and CDR2 are DFQATT and SNEGSKA (reference sequence). With 1 base removed from V and 4 bases from J, the gap between germline ends came to 5 bases. The CDR3 consists of 11 residues. CDR3 in DNA: TGCAGTGCTAGAGTCGGTTACGAGCAGTACTTC. Encoded protein: CSARVGYEQYF.

The chain employs TRBV24-1 and TRBJ2-2; D unclear. The CDR3 loop spans 14 amino acids. The germline V and J ends were trimmed by 1 base and 9 bases, with 11 bases remaining between them. CDR1 is KGHDR and CDR2 is SFDVKD in the germline V gene. This CDR3 is CATSDLSRIRELFF. The CDR3 DNA is TGTGCCACCAGTGATTTATCGAGAATAAGGGAGCTGTTTTTT.

The CDR3 reads CASSLVMTSEGADTQYF. The CDR3 DNA sequence: TGTGCCAGCAGCTTAGTGATGACTAGCGAGGGGGCAGATACGCAGTATTTT. The chain joins TRBV7-9 to TRBJ2-3; 8 bases agree with TRBD2. CDR3 length: 17 residues. With V trimmed by 1 base and J by 4 bases, 10 bases remained unmatched. Germline-derived CDR1 and CDR2 are SEHNR and FQNEAQ (reference sequence).

The genes are TRBV5-4 and TRBJ2-1; 7 nucleotides align to TRBD1. The CDR3 consists of 17 residues. CDR1 SGHNT and CDR2 YYREEE come from the germline V gene (reference sequence). The junction had 15 bases not matched to a gene; V was cut back by 0 bases and J by 9 bases. The CDR3 loop is CASSLERLGLNRGEQFF. The CDR3 DNA is TGTGCCAGCAGCTTGGAGAGGTTGGGGTTAAACAGGGGTGAGCAGTTCTTC.

This clone was picked up a small number of times. The V gene is TRBV30, the J gene TRBJ1-5; weak D call: TRBD1 (6 bases). Germline-derived CDR1 and CDR2 are GTSNPN and SVGIG (reference sequence). The germline V and J ends were trimmed by 0 bases and 0 bases, with 6 bases remaining between them. The CDR3 extends over 14 amino acids. This CDR3 is CAWSVGGSNQPQHF. CDR3 nucleotide sequence: TGTGCCTGGAGTGTAGGGGGTAGCAATCAGCCCCAGCATTTT.

This clone was counted many times. This chain uses TRBV7-3 with TRBJ1-2, with TRBD1 identical over 7 bases. In germline, CDR1 is SGHTA, CDR2 FQGTGA. V lost 5 bases and J lost 8; bases outside the gene matches: 8. The CDR3 consists of 13 residues. In DNA form, the CDR3 reads TGTGCCAGCAGCGAGGAGGGGGCAGGCGGCTACACCTTC. As protein: CASSEEGAGGYTF.

This clone was counted a single time. This rearrangement joins TRBV24-1 to TRBJ2-3; tentative D call: TRBD2 (7 bases). Trimming took off 1 base at V and 1 base at J, with 11 bases between the two ends. CDR3 length: 16 amino acids. Germline assignment: CDR1 KGHDR and CDR2 SFDVKD. DNA for the CDR3: TGTGCCACCAGTGATTTTGGGGAGGGGGGCACAGATACGCAGTATTTT. Translated: CATSDFGEGGTDTQYF.

This clone is a singleton in its sample. The chain has TRBV7-9 and TRBJ2-2; the D is unclear. V dropped 1 base and J dropped 6 bases, with 12 bases sitting between them. There are 15 residues in the CDR3. Germline CDR1 and CDR2: SEHNR and FQNEAQ (reference sequence). The CDR3 DNA is TGTGCCAGCAGCTTAGTAGATTGGGCCGCCGGGGAGCTGTTTTTT. Translated: CASSLVDWAAGELFF.

This chain connects TRBV4-1 to TRBJ1-1; D gene uncertain. The CDR3 covers 17 residues. The germline V gene encodes CDR1 MGHRA and CDR2 YSYEKL. Trimming cost V 4 bases and J 1 base, with 19 bases left between them. CDR3 in amino acids: CASSPRAAGEGNTEAFF. The CDR3 DNA reads TGCGCCAGCAGCCCTCGAGCGGCAGGTGAGGGGAACACTGAAGCTTTCTTT.